The 21 T cell receptor beta chains listed next were all sequenced from one sample in a study of cytomegalovirus exposure and HLA in healthy donors (dated by TCRdb to the late 2010s). The library relied on the immunoSEQ multiplex PCR assay. The multiplex PCR relied on a mix of 60 forward primers for TCR Vbeta segments and 13 reverse primers for TCR Jbeta segments. Not all clones reach the TCRdb copy of this immuneACCESS table, which keeps in-frame sequences only. Checked studies attribute under half of the gap to unresolved V genes and leave the rest unexplained. The sample table records hundreds of thousands of clones; around 80% of these occur just once. In total, the top ten clones hold less than 3% of the sample. The material sequenced was PBMCs. The receptor set was obtained from a woman between 55 and 75 years old in good health and CMV-seropositive.

This chain uses TRBV6-1 with TRBJ2-1; a weak D match, TRBD1 (6 bases). Trimming shortened V by 9 bases and J by 7 bases, and 19 bases separated the two germline ends. This CDR3 has 14 amino acids. The germline V gene has CDR1 MNHNS and CDR2 SASEGT. The CDR3 DNA reads TGTGCCAGTCTAAAGGGGGATACTAATAATGAGCAGTTCTTC. Translation gives CASLKGDTNNEQFF.

This chain links TRBV19 with TRBJ2-2; D is perhaps TRBD1 (6 bases). The V gene lost 6 bases and the J gene lost 6 bases, with 14 bases spanning the gap. The CDR3 is 14 amino acids. Germline assignment: CDR1 LNHDA and CDR2 SQIVND (reference sequence). CDR3 DNA sequence: TGTGCCAGTAGATTCACAGGGTACGCCGGGGAGCTGTTTTTT. As protein: CASRFTGYAGELFF.

The rearrangement links TRBV6-1 to TRBJ2-3, with D maybe TRBD1 (5 bases). The CDR3 spans 15 residues. Trimming left V 2 bases short and J 1 base short, with 10 bases between. Germline V gives CDR1 MNHNS, CDR2 SASEGT. CDR3 sequence (DNA): TGTGCCAGCAGTGAACGGGCAGGGCGCACAGATACGCAGTATTTT. Translated, it gives CASSERAGRTDTQYF.

This clone has just one count. The chain has TRBV27 and TRBJ2-6, with TRBD2 matching over 7 bases. This CDR3 is 15 amino acids long. In germline, CDR1 is MNHEY, CDR2 SMNVEV (reference sequence). The V and J ends lost 2 bases and 3 bases, in that order; junction bases with no gene match: 1. CDR3 sequence: CASSLGRVGANVLTF. The CDR3 DNA sequence: TGTGCCAGCAGTTTAGGGAGGGTTGGGGCCAACGTCCTGACTTTC.

The J gene is TRBJ1-1, the V gene TRBV4-1; D is ambiguous. Trimming cost V 0 bases and J 0 bases, with 11 bases left between them. CDR3 length: 16 residues. From germline, CDR1 is MGHRA and CDR2 YSYEKL. In nucleotides, the CDR3 is TGCGCCAGCAGCCAAGAGGGCGCGAGTCTGAACACTGAAGCTTTCTTT. This translates into CASSQEGASLNTEAFF.

The chain joins TRBV27 to TRBJ1-3, with 9 bases fitting TRBD1. The CDR3 totals 17 residues. Germline CDR1 and CDR2: MNHEY and SMNVEV (reference sequence). Losses at the gene ends were 4 bases for V and 6 bases for J; bases not matched to a gene: 13. The CDR3 protein is CASSSPRPGQGQNTIYF. CDR3 nucleotide sequence: TGTGCCAGCAGTTCACCCCGACCGGGACAGGGCCAAAACACCATATATTTT.

This clone was detected only a few times. This rearrangement joins TRBV27 to TRBJ2-7; 9 nucleotides match TRBD2. V lost 4 bases, J lost 0 bases, and 10 bases stayed unmatched. The CDR3 loop spans 17 amino acids. Germline loops: CDR1 MNHEY, CDR2 SMNVEV (reference sequence). CDR3 sequence: CASSSVLAGRYSYEQYF. Written as DNA, the CDR3 is TGTGCCAGCAGTTCGGTCCTAGCGGGGCGTTACTCCTACGAGCAGTACTTC.

The chain joins TRBV28 to TRBJ2-7, with 9 bases lining up with TRBD2. This CDR3 is built from 14 residues. With V trimmed by 9 bases and J by 0 bases, 6 bases remained unmatched. The germline V gene encodes CDR1 MDHEN and CDR2 SYDVKM. CDR3 bases: TGTGCCAGTGATCGCGGGGGGGCCTCCTACGAGCAGTACTTC. It specifies CASDRGGASYEQYF. The complete variable domain, with remaining parts taken from reference TRBV28 and TRBJ2-7, reads DVKVTQSSRYLVKRTGEKVFLECVQDMDHENMFWYRQDPGLGLRLIYFSYDVKMKEKGDIPEGYSVSREKKERFSLILESASTNQTSMYLCASDRGGASYEQYFGPGTRLTVT.

The chain links TRBV7-2 to TRBJ1-3, with D possibly being TRBD1 (5 bases). V dropped 6 bases and J dropped 0 bases, with 12 bases sitting between them. Germline CDR1 is SGHTA and CDR2 is FQGNSA. This CDR3 has 15 residues. CDR3 sequence: CASSFGGASGNTIYF. CDR3 bases: TGTGCCAGCAGTTTCGGTGGGGCCTCTGGAAACACCATATATTTT.

The chain links TRBV7-6 to TRBJ2-4, with D perhaps matching TRBD2 (6 bases). Germline assignment: CDR1 SGHVS and CDR2 FNYEAQ. V dropped 0 bases and J dropped 0 bases, with 12 bases sitting between them. The CDR3 consists of 17 residues. CDR3 sequence reads: CASSLARGPVAKNIQYF. In DNA, the CDR3 is TGTGCCAGCAGCTTAGCGCGGGGACCAGTAGCCAAAAACATTCAGTACTTC.

The chain couples TRBV7-3 to TRBJ2-5, with TRBD2 as a possible D gene (6 bases). CDR1 is SGHTA, CDR2 FQGTGA, per germline. CDR3 size: 14 residues. Trimming cost V 1 base and J 4 bases, with 10 bases left between them. The CDR3 loop reads CASSLNGGGETQYF. In DNA form, the CDR3 reads TGTGCCAGCAGCTTAAACGGGGGAGGAGAGACCCAGTACTTC.

The rearrangement links TRBV5-1 to TRBJ1-1, with 7 bases aligning to TRBD1. The trim removed 3 bases at V and 1 base at J, leaving 6 bases unmatched. Germline CDR1 SGHRS, CDR2 YFSETQ. The CDR3 is made up of 15 amino acids. The CDR3 DNA reads as TGCGCCAGCAGCTCCGAGGGACAGACGAACACTGAAGCTTTCTTT. Protein: CASSSEGQTNTEAFF.

J is TRBJ2-7 and V is TRBV11-2; 11 bases fit TRBD2. J gave up 3 bases and V 2 bases, and 3 bases lay outside the gene matches. The CDR3 consists of 15 residues. Germline V CDR1 and CDR2: SGHAT, FQNNGV. CDR3 sequence reads: CASSLLAGGNYEQYF. The CDR3 bases are TGTGCCAGCAGCTTACTAGCGGGAGGAAACTACGAGCAGTACTTC.

The chain couples TRBV5-1 to TRBJ2-1, with 8 bases identical to TRBD2. CDR1 SGHRS and CDR2 YFSETQ come from the germline V gene. V lost 1 base, J lost 8 bases, and 8 bases stayed unmatched. This CDR3 is 15 amino acids long. CDR3 sequence (DNA): TGCGCCAGCAGCTTGTCGAGCGGGGGAGTCGATGAGCAGTTCTTC. Its protein product is CASSLSSGGVDEQFF.

Concerning this clone: Other DNA sequences in this sample translate to the same CDR3. The chain recombines TRBV5-1 with TRBJ2-5, with a tentative D call TRBD1 (6 bases). The germline V gene encodes CDR1 SGHRS and CDR2 YFSETQ. The CDR3 loop spans 15 amino acids. Trimming took off 1 base at V and 5 bases at J, with 15 bases between the two ends. CDR3 nucleotide sequence: TGCGCCAGCAGCTTGTCAGACAGGACGGAGGAGACCCAGTACTTC. Its translation: CASSLSDRTEETQYF. Combining the CDR3 with reference TRBV5-1 and TRBJ2-5 gives the whole variable domain KAGVTQTPRYLIKTRGQQVTLSCSPISGHRSVSWYQQTPGQGLQFLFEYFSETQRNKGNFPGRFSGRQFSNSRSEMNVSTLELGDSALYLCASSLSDRTEETQYFGPGTRLLVL.

This chain links TRBV18 with TRBJ2-1; 10 bases are shared with TRBD2. Germline V gene sequence: CDR1 KGHSH, CDR2 LQKENI. V dropped 6 bases and J dropped 2; count of bases not matched to a gene: 4. This CDR3 is built from 15 residues. CDR3 protein: CASSPSGRAYNEQFF. CDR3 coding DNA: TGTGCCAGCTCCCCGAGCGGGAGGGCCTACAATGAGCAGTTCTTC.

The chain carries TRBV7-2 and TRBJ1-3; 9 bases match TRBD1. The germline gives CDR1 SGHTA, CDR2 FQGNSA. The CDR3 has 15 residues. The V gene end was trimmed by 5 bases and the J gene end by 4 bases; junction bases not matched to a gene: 6. CDR3 sequence reads: CASSATGGLGNTIYF. CDR3 coding DNA: TGTGCCAGCAGCGCAACAGGGGGCTTAGGAAACACCATATATTTT.

The chain links TRBV7-2 to TRBJ2-3, with a possible D match to TRBD1 (5 bases). Germline V CDR1 and CDR2: SGHTA, FQGNSA. Trimming removed 3 bases from V and 5 bases from J, with 6 bases in between. This CDR3 has 12 amino acids. Here the CDR3 DNA reads TGTGCCAGCAGCTTCAGGGAAGATACGCAGTATTTT. Encoded protein: CASSFREDTQYF.

This clone was counted only a few times. V usage is TRBV29-1 and J usage is TRBJ2-7, with unresolved D. V lost 4 bases to trimming and J lost 0 bases, with 13 bases between them. The CDR3 consists of 14 residues. Per germline, CDR1 SQVTM and CDR2 ANQGSEA. The CDR3 sequence is CSVGGPMSSYEQYF. For the CDR3, the DNA is TGCAGCGTTGGCGGTCCCATGTCCTCCTACGAGCAGTACTTC.

The rearrangement joins TRBV18 to TRBJ2-3; 7 bases align to TRBD1. CDR3 length: 15 residues. CDR1 and CDR2 from the germline V gene are KGHSH and LQKENI. Trimming at V came to 4 bases and at J to 2 bases, leaving 6 bases not matched to a gene. CDR3 in DNA: TGTGCCAGCTCACTCCGGGACAGTCTCACAGATACGCAGTATTTT. It yields the protein CASSLRDSLTDTQYF.

This sequence joins TRBV11-2 and TRBJ1-1, with D unclear. The germline V and J ends were trimmed by 5 bases and 0 bases, with 7 bases remaining between them. Germline CDR1 is SGHAT and CDR2 is FQNNGV. This CDR3 has 13 amino acids. The CDR3, as DNA: TGTGCCAGCAGCCTATTCATGAACACTGAAGCTTTCTTT. This sequence encodes CASSLFMNTEAFF. Using reference TRBV11-2 and TRBJ1-1 for the parts outside the CDR3, the full variable domain is EAGVAQSPRYKIIEKRQSVAFWCNPISGHATLYWYQQILGQGPKLLIQFQNNGVVDDSQLPKDRFSAERLKGVDSTLKIQPAKLEDSAVYLCASSLFMNTEAFFGQGTRLTVV.